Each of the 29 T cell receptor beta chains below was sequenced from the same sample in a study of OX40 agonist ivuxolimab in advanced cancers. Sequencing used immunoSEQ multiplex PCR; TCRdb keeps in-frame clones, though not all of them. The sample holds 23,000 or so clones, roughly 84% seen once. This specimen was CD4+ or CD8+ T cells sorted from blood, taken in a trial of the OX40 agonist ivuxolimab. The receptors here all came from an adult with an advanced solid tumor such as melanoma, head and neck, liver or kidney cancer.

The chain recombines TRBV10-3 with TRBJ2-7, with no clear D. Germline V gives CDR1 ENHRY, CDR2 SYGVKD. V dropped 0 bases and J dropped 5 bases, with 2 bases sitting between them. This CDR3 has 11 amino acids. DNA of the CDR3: TGTGCCATCAGTGAGTCAAACGAGCAGTACTTC. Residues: CAISESNEQYF.

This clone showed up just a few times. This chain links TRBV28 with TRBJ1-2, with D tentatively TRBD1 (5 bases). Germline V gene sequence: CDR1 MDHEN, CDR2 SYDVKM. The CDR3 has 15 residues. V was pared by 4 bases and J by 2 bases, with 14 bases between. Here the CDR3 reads CASSSSGTVNYGYTF. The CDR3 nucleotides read TGTGCCAGCAGTTCCTCCGGGACGGTAAACTATGGCTACACCTTC.

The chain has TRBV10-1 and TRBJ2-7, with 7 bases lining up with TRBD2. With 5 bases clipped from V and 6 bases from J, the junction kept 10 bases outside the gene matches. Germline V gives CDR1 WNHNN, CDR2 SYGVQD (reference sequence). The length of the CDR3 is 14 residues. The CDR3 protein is CASSTNTRLAEQYF. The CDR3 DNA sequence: TGCGCCAGCAGTACGAATACAAGACTAGCCGAGCAGTACTTC.

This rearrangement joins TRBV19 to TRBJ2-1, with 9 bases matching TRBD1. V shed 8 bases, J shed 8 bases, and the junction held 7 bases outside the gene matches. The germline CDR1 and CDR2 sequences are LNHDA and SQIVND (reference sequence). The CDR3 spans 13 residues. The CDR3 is CASFGTGLDEQFF. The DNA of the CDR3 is TGTGCCAGTTTCGGGACAGGGTTGGATGAGCAGTTCTTC.

The CDR3 region is CASIKGGGRGAGELFF. CDR3 nucleotides: TGTGCCAGTATTAAGGGTGGCGGGAGGGGTGCCGGGGAGCTGTTTTTT. The rearrangement uses TRBV19 and TRBJ2-2, with 9 bases fitting TRBD2. Germline values: CDR1 LNHDA, CDR2 SQIVND (reference sequence). V shed 7 bases and J 6 bases; nucleotides not matched to a gene: 12. This CDR3 comprises 16 residues. Full variable domain (remainder filled in from reference TRBV19 and TRBJ2-2): DGGITQSPKYLFRKEGQNVTLSCEQNLNHDAMYWYRQDPGQGLRLIYYSQIVNDFQKGDIAEGYSVSREKKESFPLTVTSAQKNPTAFYLCASIKGGGRGAGELFFGEGSRLTVL.

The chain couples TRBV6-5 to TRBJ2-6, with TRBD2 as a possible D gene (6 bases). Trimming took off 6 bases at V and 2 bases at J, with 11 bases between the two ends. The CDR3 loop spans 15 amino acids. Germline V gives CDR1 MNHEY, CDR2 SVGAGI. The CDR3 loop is CASREEGTGANVLTF. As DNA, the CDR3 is TGTGCCAGCAGGGAGGAGGGAACTGGGGCCAACGTCCTGACTTTC.

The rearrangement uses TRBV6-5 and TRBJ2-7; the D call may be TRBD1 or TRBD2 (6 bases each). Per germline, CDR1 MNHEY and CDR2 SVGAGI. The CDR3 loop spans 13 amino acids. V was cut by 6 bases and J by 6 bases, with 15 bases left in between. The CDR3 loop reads CASSQGTGAEQYF. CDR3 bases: TGTGCCAGCAGCCAGGGGACGGGGGCCGAGCAGTACTTC.

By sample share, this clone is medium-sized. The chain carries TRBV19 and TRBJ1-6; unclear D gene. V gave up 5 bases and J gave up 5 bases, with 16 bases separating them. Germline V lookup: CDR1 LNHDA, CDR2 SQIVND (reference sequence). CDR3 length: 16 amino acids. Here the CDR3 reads CASSPAPGPDNSPLHF. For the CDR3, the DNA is TGTGCCAGTAGTCCCGCGCCCGGCCCAGATAATTCACCCCTCCACTTT.

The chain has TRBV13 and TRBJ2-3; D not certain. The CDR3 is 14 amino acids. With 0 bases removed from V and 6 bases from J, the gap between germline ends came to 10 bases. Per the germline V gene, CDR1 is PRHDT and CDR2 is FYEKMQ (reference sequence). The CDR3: CASSLGLSGDTQYF. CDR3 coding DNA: TGTGCCAGCAGCTTAGGCCTATCAGGTGATACGCAGTATTTT.

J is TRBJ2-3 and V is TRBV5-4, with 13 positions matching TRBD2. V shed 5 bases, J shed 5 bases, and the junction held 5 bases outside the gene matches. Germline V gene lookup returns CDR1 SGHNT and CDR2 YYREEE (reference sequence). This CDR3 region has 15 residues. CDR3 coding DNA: TGTGCCAGCAGTAGGACTAGCGGGAGTGTAGATACGCAGTATTTT. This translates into CASSRTSGSVDTQYF.

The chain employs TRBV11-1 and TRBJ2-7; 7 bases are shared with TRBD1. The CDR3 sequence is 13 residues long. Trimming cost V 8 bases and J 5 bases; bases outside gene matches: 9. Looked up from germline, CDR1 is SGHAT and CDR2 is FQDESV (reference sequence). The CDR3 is CASGAGGYNEQYF. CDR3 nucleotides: TGTGCCAGCGGGGCAGGGGGTTACAACGAGCAGTACTTC.

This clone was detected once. CDR3 in DNA: TGTGCCAGCTCACCCTCAGGGGGCGCCTTTAATTCACCCCTCCACTTT. Protein product: CASSPSGGAFNSPLHF. This rearrangement joins TRBV18 to TRBJ1-6; TRBD1 aligns across 8 bases. This CDR3 comprises 16 residues. Losses at the gene ends were 3 bases for V and 6 bases for J; bases not matched to a gene: 7. From germline, CDR1 is KGHSH and CDR2 LQKENI.

CDR3 DNA: TGTGCCAGCAGCTTGGGAGGGTCTGACACAGATACGCAGTATTTT. This gives the protein CASSLGGSDTDTQYF. The chain combines TRBV5-8 with TRBJ2-3, with D possibly matching TRBD2 (5 bases). Between the trimmed V and J ends, which lost 0 bases and 2 bases, there was a span of 10 bases. Germline-derived CDR1 and CDR2 are SGHTS and YDEGEE. The CDR3 is 15 residues long.

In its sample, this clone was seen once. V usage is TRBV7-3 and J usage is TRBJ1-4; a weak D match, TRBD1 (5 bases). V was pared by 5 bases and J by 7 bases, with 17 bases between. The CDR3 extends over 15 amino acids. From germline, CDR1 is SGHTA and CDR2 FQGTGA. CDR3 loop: CASSPWADIGEKLFF. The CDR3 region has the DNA TGTGCCAGCAGCCCCTGGGCGGACATCGGTGAAAAACTGTTTTTT.

CDR3 bases: TGTGCCAGCAGTCGCAGGGGGGGCACCTACGAGCAGTACTTC. Protein sequence: CASSRRGGTYEQYF. The chain joins TRBV2 to TRBJ2-7; the D gene could be TRBD1 or TRBD2 (7 bases each). The V and J ends lost 5 bases and 2 bases respectively, with 13 bases between them. The germline CDR1 and CDR2 sequences are SNHLY and FYNNEI. The CDR3 sequence is 14 residues long.

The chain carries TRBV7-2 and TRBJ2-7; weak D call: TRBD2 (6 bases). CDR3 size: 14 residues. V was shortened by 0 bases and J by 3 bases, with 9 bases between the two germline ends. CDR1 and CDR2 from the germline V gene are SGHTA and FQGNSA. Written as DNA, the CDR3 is TGTGCCAGCAGCTTAGCGGGACTGGTCTACGAGCAGTACTTC. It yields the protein CASSLAGLVYEQYF. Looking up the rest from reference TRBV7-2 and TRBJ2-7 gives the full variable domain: GAGVSQSPSNKVTEKGKDVELRCDPISGHTALYWYRQSLGQGLEFLIYFQGNSAPDKSGLPSDRFSAERTGGSVSTLTIQRTQQEDSAVYLCASSLAGLVYEQYFGPGTRLTVT.

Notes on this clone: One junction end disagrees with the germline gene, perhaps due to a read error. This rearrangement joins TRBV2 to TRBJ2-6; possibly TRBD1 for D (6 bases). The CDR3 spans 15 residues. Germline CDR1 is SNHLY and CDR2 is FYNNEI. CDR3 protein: CTSSKGGQGANVLTF. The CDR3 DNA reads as TGTACCAGCAGTAAAGGAGGACAGGGGGCCAACGTCCTGACTTTC.

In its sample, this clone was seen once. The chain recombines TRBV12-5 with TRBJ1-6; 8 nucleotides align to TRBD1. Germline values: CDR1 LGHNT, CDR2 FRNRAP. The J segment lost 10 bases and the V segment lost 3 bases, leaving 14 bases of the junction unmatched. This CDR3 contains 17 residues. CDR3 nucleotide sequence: TGTGCTAGTGGTTTATCGCCACCGGGACAGGCAATATCACCCCTCCACTTT. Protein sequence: CASGLSPPGQAISPLHF. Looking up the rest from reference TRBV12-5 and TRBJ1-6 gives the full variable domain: DARVTQTPRHKVTEMGQEVTMRCQPILGHNTVFWYRQTMMQGLELLAYFRNRAPLDDSGMPKDRFSAEMPDATLATLKIQPSEPRDSAVYFCASGLSPPGQAISPLHFGNGTRLTVT.

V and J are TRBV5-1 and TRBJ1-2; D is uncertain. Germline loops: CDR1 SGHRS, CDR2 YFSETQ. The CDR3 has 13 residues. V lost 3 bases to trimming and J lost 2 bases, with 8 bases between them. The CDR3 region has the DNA TGCGCCAGCAGCTGGCAGGAGAACTATGGCTACACCTTC. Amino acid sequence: CASSWQENYGYTF.

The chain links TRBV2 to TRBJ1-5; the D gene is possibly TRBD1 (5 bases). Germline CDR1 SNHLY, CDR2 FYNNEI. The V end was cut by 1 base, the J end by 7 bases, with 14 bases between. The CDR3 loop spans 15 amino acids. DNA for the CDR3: TGTGCCAGCAGTGAAGATCTTGGGGGGTACCAGCCCCAGCATTTT. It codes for CASSEDLGGYQPQHF.

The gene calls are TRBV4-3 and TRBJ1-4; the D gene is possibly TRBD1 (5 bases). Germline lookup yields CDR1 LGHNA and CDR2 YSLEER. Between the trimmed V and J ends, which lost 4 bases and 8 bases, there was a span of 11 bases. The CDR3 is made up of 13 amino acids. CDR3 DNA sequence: TGCGCCAGCAGCCCAACATGGGGGGAAAAACTGTTTTTT. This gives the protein CASSPTWGEKLFF.

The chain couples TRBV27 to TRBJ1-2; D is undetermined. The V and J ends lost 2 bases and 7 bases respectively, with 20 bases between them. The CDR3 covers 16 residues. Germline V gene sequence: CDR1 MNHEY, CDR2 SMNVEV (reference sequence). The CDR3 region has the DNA TGTGCCAGCAGTTTAAAGTTGTTTGGGGATCGGGCTGGCTACACCTTC. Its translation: CASSLKLFGDRAGYTF.

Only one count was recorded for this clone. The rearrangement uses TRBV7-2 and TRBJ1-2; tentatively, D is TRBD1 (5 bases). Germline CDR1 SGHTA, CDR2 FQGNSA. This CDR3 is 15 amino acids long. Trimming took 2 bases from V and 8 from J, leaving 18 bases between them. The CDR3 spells CASSLQSGRSHGYTF. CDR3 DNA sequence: TGTGCCAGCAGCTTACAGTCAGGGAGATCTCACGGCTACACCTTC. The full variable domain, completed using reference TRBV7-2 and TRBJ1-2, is GAGVSQSPSNKVTEKGKDVELRCDPISGHTALYWYRQSLGQGLEFLIYFQGNSAPDKSGLPSDRFSAERTGGSVSTLTIQRTQQEDSAVYLCASSLQSGRSHGYTFGSGTRLTVV.

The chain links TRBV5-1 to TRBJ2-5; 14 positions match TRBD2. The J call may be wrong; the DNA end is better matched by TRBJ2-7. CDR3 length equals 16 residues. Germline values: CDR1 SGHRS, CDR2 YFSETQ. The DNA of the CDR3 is TGCGCCAGCAGCGAGGGACTAGCGGGAGCCTCCTACGAGCAGTACTTC. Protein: CASSEGLAGASYEQYF.

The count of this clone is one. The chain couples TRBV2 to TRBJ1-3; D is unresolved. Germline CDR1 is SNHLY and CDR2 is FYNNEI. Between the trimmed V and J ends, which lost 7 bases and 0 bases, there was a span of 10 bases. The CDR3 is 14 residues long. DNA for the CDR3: TGTGCCAGCATTTTCGGAAGCTCTGGAAACACCATATATTTT. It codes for CASIFGSSGNTIYF.

The CDR3 coding sequence is TGTGCCAGTAGTATGTGGGGCCCCCAAGAGACCCAGTACTTC. The encoded protein is CASSMWGPQETQYF. V and J are TRBV19 and TRBJ2-5, with D maybe TRBD1 (5 bases). CDR3 size: 14 residues. Germline V lookup: CDR1 LNHDA, CDR2 SQIVND (reference sequence). Between the trimmed V and J ends, which lost 3 bases and 1 base, there was a span of 9 bases.

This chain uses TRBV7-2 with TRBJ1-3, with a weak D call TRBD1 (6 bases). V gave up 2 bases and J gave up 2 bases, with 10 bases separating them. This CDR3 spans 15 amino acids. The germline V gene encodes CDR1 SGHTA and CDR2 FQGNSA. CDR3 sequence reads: CASSLRGQAGNTIYF. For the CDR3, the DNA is TGTGCCAGCAGCTTACGGGGACAAGCTGGAAACACCATATATTTT.

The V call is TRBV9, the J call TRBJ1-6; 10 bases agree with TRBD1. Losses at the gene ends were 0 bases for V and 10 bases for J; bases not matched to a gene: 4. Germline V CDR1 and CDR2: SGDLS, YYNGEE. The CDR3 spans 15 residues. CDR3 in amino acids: CASSVEGQGLSPLHF. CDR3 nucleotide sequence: TGTGCCAGCAGCGTAGAGGGACAGGGGTTGTCACCCCTCCACTTT.

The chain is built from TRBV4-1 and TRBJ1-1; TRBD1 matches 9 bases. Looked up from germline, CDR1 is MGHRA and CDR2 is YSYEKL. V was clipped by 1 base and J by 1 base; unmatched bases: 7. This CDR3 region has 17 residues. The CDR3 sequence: CASSQASGTGPNTEAFF. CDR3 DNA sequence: TGCGCCAGCAGCCAAGCGAGTGGGACAGGGCCGAACACTGAAGCTTTCTTT.